The 2 T cell receptor beta chains presented below share a single source sample, sequenced in a study of cytomegalovirus exposure and HLA in healthy donors. PCR primers comprised 60 Vbeta and 13 Jbeta primers. Assay: immunoSEQ multiplex PCR; the TCRdb copy retains only in-frame clones and omits some. The sample lists 120,000 to 150,000 clones, 82% occurring once. The sequenced sample consisted of PBMCs. The receptors derive from a male donor in good health and CMV-seronegative.

The chain joins TRBV29-1 to TRBJ2-1; 10 nucleotides line up with TRBD1. Germline V gene sequence: CDR1 SQVTM, CDR2 ANQGSEA. This CDR3 has 14 residues. Germline trimming cut 8 bases from V and 4 bases from J; bases unmatched to any gene: 8. CDR3 loop: CSIGTGAIYNEQFF. Here the CDR3 DNA reads TGCAGCATCGGGACAGGGGCCATATACAATGAGCAGTTCTTC.

This clone was observed a handful of times. The CDR3 DNA reads TGTGCCAGCACGGTAGACAGCTACACTTACGAGCAGTACTTC. This translates into CASTVDSYTYEQYF. The chain employs TRBV2 and TRBJ2-7; possible D gene TRBD1, 5 bases. The CDR3 loop spans 14 amino acids. Trimming cost V 7 bases and J 4 bases, with 17 bases left between them. Per the germline V gene, CDR1 is SNHLY and CDR2 is FYNNEI.